A selection of T cell receptor beta chains follows, all from one sample in a study of control samples from healthy donors and cancer patients. Sequencing was performed with immunoSEQ multiplex PCR; in TCRdb, only in-frame clones are kept and a portion is missing. The sample yields fewer than 200,000 clones, 90% seen once. Sequences were obtained from blood. Receptor source: a woman between 50 and 59 years old in good health. The CDR3 runs from the conserved cysteine through the conserved F or W. D genes are given only for firm matches. Expanded clones are given a class, and other clones once, few, many or no size at all.

TRBV28	TRBJ2-2	-	-	CASRVTTGELFF	TGTGCCAGCCGAGTCACCACCGGGGAGCTGTTTTTT
TRBV7-2	TRBJ2-1	-	TRBD2	CASSSGLAGGNEQFF	TGTGCCAGCAGCTCGGGACTAGCGGGAGGGAATGAGCAGTTCTTC
TRBV5-4	TRBJ1-3	once	-	CASSLVPGTEGNTIYF	TGTGCCAGCAGCTTGGTGCCTGGGACCGAAGGAAACACCATATATTTT
TRBV6-2/TRBV6-3	TRBJ2-7	-	TRBD1	CASSYRWDRGSDEQYF	TGTGCCAGCAGTTACCGCTGGGACAGGGGGAGCGACGAGCAGTACTTC
TRBV28	TRBJ2-6	-	TRBD2	CASSLTSGAASGANVLTF	TGTGCCAGCAGTTTAACTAGCGGGGCTGCCTCTGGGGCCAACGTCCTGACTTTC
TRBV5-4	TRBJ1-5	-	-	CASSLNRNQPQHF	TGTGCCAGCAGCTTAAACAGAAATCAGCCCCAGCATTTT
TRBV18	TRBJ1-2	-	TRBD1	CASSPGYQTGSIIYGYTF	TGTGCCAGCTCACCTGGGTACCAGACAGGGAGCATAATCTATGGCTACACCTTC
TRBV7-3	TRBJ2-3	-	-	CPLRAETSTDTQYF	TGCCCCTTACGGGCGGAAACTAGCACAGATACGCAGTATTTT
TRBV5-1	TRBJ2-2	-	TRBD1	CASSKQPGQGGELFF	TGCGCCAGCAGCAAACAGCCGGGACAGGGCGGGGAGCTGTTTTTT
TRBV3-1/TRBV3-2	TRBJ2-5	once	-	CASSLQAAGETQYF	TGTGCCAGCAGCCTTCAGGCCGCGGGGGAGACCCAGTACTTC
TRBV4-2	TRBJ2-5	once	-	CASPWGLLETQYF	TGTGCCTCCCCGTGGGGGCTCCTGGAGACCCAGTACTTC